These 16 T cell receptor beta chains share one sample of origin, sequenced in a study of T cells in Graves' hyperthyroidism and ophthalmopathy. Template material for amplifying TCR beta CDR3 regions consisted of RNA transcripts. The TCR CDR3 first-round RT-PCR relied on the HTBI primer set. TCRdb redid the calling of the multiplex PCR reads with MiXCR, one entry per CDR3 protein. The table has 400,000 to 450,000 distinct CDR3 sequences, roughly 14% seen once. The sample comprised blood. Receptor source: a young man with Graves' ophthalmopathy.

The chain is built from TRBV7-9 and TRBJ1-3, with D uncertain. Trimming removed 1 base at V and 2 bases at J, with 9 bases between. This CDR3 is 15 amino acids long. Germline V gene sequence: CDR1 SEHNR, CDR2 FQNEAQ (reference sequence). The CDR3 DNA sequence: TGTGCCAGCAGCTTAGTTATGCTCGCTGGAAACACCATATATTTT. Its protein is CASSLVMLAGNTIYF.

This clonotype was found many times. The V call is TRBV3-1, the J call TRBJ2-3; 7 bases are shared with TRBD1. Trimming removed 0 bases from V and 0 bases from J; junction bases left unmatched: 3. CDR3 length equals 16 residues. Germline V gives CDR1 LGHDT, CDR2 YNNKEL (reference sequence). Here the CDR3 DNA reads TGTGCCAGCAGCCAAGAGGGACAGCCAAGCACAGATACGCAGTATTTT. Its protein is CASSQEGQPSTDTQYF.

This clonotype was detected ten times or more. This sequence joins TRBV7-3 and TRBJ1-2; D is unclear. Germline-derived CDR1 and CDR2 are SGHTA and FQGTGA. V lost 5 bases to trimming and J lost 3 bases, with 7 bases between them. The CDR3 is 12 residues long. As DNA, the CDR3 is TGTGCCAGCAGCGGGAGTGACTATGGCTACACCTTC. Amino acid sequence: CASSGSDYGYTF.

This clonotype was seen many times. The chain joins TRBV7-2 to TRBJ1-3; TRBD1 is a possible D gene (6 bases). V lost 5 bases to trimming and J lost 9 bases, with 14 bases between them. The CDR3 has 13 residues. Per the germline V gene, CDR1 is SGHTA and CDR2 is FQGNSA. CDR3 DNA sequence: TGTGCCAGCAGCCTCAACAGGGTTAGCACCATATATTTT. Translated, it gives CASSLNRVSTIYF.

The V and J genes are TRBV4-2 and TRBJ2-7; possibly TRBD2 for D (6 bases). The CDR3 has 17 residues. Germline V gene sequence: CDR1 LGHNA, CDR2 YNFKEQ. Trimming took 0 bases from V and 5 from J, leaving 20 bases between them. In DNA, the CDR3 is TGTGCCAGCAGCCAAGATGGGCCCGGGGGAGCAAGGGACGAGCAGTACTTC. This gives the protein CASSQDGPGGARDEQYF.

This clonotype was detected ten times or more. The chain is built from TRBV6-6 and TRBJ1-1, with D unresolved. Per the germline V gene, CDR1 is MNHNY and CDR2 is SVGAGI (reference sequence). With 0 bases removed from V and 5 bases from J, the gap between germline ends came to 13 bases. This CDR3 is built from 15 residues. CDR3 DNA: TGTGCCAGCAGTTACTCGCAGGTATCTATAACTGAAGCTTTCTTT. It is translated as CASSYSQVSITEAFF.

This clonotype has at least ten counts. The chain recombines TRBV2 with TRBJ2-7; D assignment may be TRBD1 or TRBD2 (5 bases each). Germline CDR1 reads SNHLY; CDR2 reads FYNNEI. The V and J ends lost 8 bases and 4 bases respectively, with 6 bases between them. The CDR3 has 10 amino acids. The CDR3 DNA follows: TGTGCCAGCTGGGGGTACGAGCAGTACTTC. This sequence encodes CASWGYEQYF. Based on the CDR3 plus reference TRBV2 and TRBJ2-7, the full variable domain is EPEVTQTPSHQVTQMGQEVILRCVPISNHLYFYWYRQILGQKVEFLVSFYNNEISEKSEIFDDQFSVERPDGSNFTLKIRSTKLEDSAMYFCASWGYEQYFGPGTRLTVT.

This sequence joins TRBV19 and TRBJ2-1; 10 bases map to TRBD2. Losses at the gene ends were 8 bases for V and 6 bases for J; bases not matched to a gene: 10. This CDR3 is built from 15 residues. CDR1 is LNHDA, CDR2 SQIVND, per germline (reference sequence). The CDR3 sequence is CASSRGLAGANEQFF. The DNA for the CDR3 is TGTGCCAGTTCGAGAGGGCTAGCGGGGGCCAATGAGCAGTTCTTC.

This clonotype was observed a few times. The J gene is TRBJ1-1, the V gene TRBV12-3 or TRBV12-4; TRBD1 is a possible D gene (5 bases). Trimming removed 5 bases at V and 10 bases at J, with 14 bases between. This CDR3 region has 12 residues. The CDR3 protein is CASSPLGVAAFF. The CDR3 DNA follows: TGTGCCAGCAGTCCCCTGGGGGTTGCAGCTTTCTTT.

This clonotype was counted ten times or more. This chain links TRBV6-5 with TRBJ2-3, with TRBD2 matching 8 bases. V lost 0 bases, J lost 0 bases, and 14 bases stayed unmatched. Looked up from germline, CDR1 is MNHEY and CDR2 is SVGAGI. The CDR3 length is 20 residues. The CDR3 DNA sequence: TGTGCCAGCAGTTACTCTTCCCGGCGGTGGGCTAGCGGGAGCACAGATACGCAGTATTTT. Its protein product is CASSYSSRRWASGSTDTQYF.

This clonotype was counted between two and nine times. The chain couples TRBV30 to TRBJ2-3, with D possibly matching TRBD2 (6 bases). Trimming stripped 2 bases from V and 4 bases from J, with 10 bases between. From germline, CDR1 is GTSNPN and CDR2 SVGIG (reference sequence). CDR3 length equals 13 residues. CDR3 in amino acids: CAWSRREADTQYF. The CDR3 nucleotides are TGTGCCTGGAGTCGTAGGGAGGCAGATACGCAGTATTTT. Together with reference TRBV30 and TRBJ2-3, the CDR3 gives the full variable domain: SQTIHQWPATLVQPVGSPLSLECTVEGTSNPNLYWYRQAAGRGLQLLFYSVGIGQISSEVPQNLSASRPQDRQFILSSKKLLLSDSGFYLCAWSRREADTQYFGPGTRLTVL.

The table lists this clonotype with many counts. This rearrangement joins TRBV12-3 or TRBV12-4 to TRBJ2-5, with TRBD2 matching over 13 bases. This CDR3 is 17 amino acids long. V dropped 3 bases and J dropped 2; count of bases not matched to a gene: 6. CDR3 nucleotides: TGTGCCAGCAGTTTTCAGCTACTAGCGGGGGGGCAAGAGACCCAGTACTTC. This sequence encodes CASSFQLLAGGQETQYF.

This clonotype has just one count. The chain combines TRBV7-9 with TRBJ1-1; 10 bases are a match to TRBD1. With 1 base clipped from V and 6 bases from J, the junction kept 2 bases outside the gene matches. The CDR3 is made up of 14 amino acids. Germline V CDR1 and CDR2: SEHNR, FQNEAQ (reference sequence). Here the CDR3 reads CASSLGDRGAEAFF. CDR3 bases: TGTGCCAGCAGCTTAGGGGACAGGGGTGCTGAAGCTTTCTTT. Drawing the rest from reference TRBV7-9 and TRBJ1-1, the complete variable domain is DTGVSQNPRHKITKRGQNVTFRCDPISEHNRLYWYRQTLGQGPEFLTYFQNEAQLEKSRLLSDRFSAERPKGSFSTLEIQRTEQGDSAMYLCASSLGDRGAEAFFGQGTRLTVV.

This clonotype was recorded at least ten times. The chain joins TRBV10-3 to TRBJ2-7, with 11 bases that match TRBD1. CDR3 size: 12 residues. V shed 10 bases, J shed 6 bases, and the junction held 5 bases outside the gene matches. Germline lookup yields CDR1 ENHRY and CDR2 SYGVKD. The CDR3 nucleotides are TGTGCCACGGCGGACAGGGGGCTCGAGCAGTACTTC. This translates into CATADRGLEQYF.

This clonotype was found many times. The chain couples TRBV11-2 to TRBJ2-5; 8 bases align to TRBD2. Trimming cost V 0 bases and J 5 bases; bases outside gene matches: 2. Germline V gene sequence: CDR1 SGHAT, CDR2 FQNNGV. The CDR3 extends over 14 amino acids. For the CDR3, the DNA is TGTGCCAGCAGCTTAGATAGCGGGATCGAGACCCAGTACTTC. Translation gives CASSLDSGIETQYF.

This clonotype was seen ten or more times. The CDR3 nucleotides are TGCAGTGCCCTAGTGGGGGGGGCAGAGTTTGATCAGCCCCAGCATTTT. Amino acids: CSALVGGAEFDQPQHF. The chain recombines TRBV20-1 with TRBJ1-5; possible D gene TRBD1, 6 bases. The CDR3 has 16 residues. Between the trimmed V and J ends, which lost 6 bases and 5 bases, there was a span of 23 bases. Germline CDR1 and CDR2: DFQATT and SNEGSKA (reference sequence).